This T cell receptor (beta chain) derives from a study of beta chain features in type 1 diabetes. On average, the one heparinised blood draw given by each donor was 90 to 150 mL. The study reverse transcribed the entire isolated RNA, so it sequenced expressed TCRB transcripts. Produced via immunoSEQ multiplex PCR; TCRdb's table is partial and in-frame only. The table has fewer than 900,000 clones, roughly a sixth seen once. Findings and limits, study-wide: Still unanswered here is whether HLA type influences TCRB rearrangement. VDJ junctions from type 1 diabetes patients carried fewer insertions and larger deletions. Within the patient group, naive, central memory and Treg TCRB repertoires appeared more similar to each other than within healthy donors.

This clone was seen a few times. Its cognate antigen is unknown. No DNA is shown, since the ends of the CDR3 on it are uncertain; the CDR3 is the one TCRdb lists. The CDR3 contains 16 residues when both ends are counted. The chain has TRBV21-1 and TRBJ2-5; the table's D call, TRBD2, has no DNA check behind it. TRBV21-1 is reported as a pseudogene. Material: naive CD4+ T cells from blood. This sequence was found in a young woman in good health. The CDR3 region is CASSKVGSGSSETQYF.